This is a list of T cell receptor beta chains from one sample in a study of early T cells in non-severe SARS-CoV-2 infection. Using its own MiXCR run on the 5' RACE reads, TCRdb lists one record per CDR3 protein. The table has roughly 41,000 distinct CDR3 sequences, roughly 6.2% seen once. The specimen sequenced was whole blood. Every receptor here comes from an adult who was a healthcare worker with PCR-confirmed SARS-CoV-2 infection or an uninfected control (not recorded which). The conserved cysteine and the conserved F or W are not part of the CDR3 here. Fields, in order: clone size, V gene, CDR3 protein. Rows give clone size only sometimes, using once, few, many, or a class for an expanded clone.

many TRBV7-6 ASSSRPDNYGYT
NA TRBV6-5 ASSYRDRGGNYGYT
many TRBV6-6 ASRDRGSNQPQH
many TRBV24-1 ATSDRPGSPLH
many TRBV3-1 ASSQGYFGQGKRGYT
many TRBV3-1 ASSHRAHNSPLH
many TRBV7-9 ASTPDPTSDYEQY
many TRBV6-2/TRBV6-3 ASSSQPTGNVGTGELF
NA TRBV19 ASTTSGYGDTQY
few TRBV7-2 ASTKTRGTGELF
few TRBV7-2 ASSSQLWGETQY
many TRBV29-1 SVITGEGETQY
NA TRBV11-2 ASSFPGLAGGPRNEQF
many TRBV5-1 ASSTGTKNTEAF
many TRBV6-6 ASRLSGGSYNEQF
many TRBV7-9 ASSLEGQTYGYT
many TRBV6-2/TRBV6-3 ASTPDGAYYEQY
many TRBV20-1 SAAPNTEAF
few TRBV11-2 ASSSGTYEQY
many TRBV6-2/TRBV6-3 ASSRQGAVHEQY
many TRBV19 ASSGAGEPQH
NA TRBV2 ASTEMPYEQY
many TRBV25-1 ASSDERGTAEAF
many TRBV7-9 ASSLWGESGNEQF
many TRBV7-9 ASSSAGGSEQF
NA TRBV20-1 SARGLAGDSYEQY
few TRBV5-5 ASSLGTSRSSGNTIY
NA TRBV30 AWSGTGAAGGAF
few TRBV2 ASSDLPEDTQY
few TRBV19 ASSIGRYGETQY
many TRBV12-3/TRBV12-4 ASSLSSSYEQY